The 19 T cell receptor beta chains given below trace back to one sample, sequenced in a study of T cell responses to AZD1222 COVID-19 vaccine. Here immunoSEQ multiplex PCR was the method, and the copy in TCRdb shows in-frame clones only, minus some. The sample holds 90,000 to 110,000 clones, about 89% seen once. This material consisted of peripheral blood, taken 28 days after the second AZD1222 dose. The source of these receptors is an adult who received the AZD1222 COVID-19 vaccine.

The chain employs TRBV25-1 and TRBJ1-4, with TRBD1 identical over 10 bases. The V gene end was trimmed by 5 bases and the J gene end by 8 bases; junction bases not matched to a gene: 8. CDR1 MGHDK and CDR2 SYGVNS come from the germline V gene. This CDR3 contains 15 residues. The CDR3 here is CASSPQTGGEEKLFF. CDR3 coding DNA: TGTGCCAGCAGTCCCCAGACAGGGGGCGAGGAAAAACTGTTTTTT.

This clone was counted once. This chain links TRBV30 with TRBJ1-1; 7 nucleotides line up with TRBD1. V gave up 4 bases and J gave up 1 base; unmatched junction bases: 15. The CDR3 spans 17 residues. The germline CDR1 and CDR2 sequences are GTSNPN and SVGIG (reference sequence). CDR3: CAWTSNRGSLWNTEAFF. The CDR3 DNA reads TGTGCCTGGACCTCGAACAGGGGTTCCCTCTGGAACACTGAAGCTTTCTTT.

V is TRBV27 and J is TRBJ1-4; D might be TRBD1 (6 bases). V dropped 6 bases and J dropped 8 bases, with 13 bases sitting between them. CDR3 length: 13 residues. Per germline, CDR1 MNHEY and CDR2 SMNVEV (reference sequence). CDR3 DNA sequence: TGTGCCAGCAGAGGGGGGACTGGAGAAAAACTGTTTTTT. It encodes CASRGGTGEKLFF.

This clone was detected once. The chain carries TRBV7-2 and TRBJ1-2; D remains unclear. Between the trimmed V and J ends, which lost 0 bases and 4 bases, there was a span of 9 bases. Germline values: CDR1 SGHTA, CDR2 FQGNSA. The CDR3 length is 14 residues. The CDR3 protein is CASSLAPEGYGYTF. The DNA for the CDR3 is TGTGCCAGCAGCTTAGCGCCGGAGGGCTATGGCTACACCTTC.

This chain links TRBV6-1 with TRBJ1-4; 9 nucleotides align to TRBD1. Germline CDR1 is MNHNS and CDR2 is SASEGT. This CDR3 is built from 16 residues. Losses at the gene ends were 4 bases for V and 7 bases for J; bases not matched to a gene: 10. DNA for the CDR3: TGTGCCAGCAGTGGGGGACCGGGACAGGGTATTGAAAAACTGTTTTTT. Amino acids: CASSGGPGQGIEKLFF.

The chain is built from TRBV9 and TRBJ2-7; 7 bases map to TRBD1. The germline V gene has CDR1 SGDLS and CDR2 YYNGEE. V lost 4 bases, J lost 0 bases, and 7 bases stayed unmatched. The CDR3 extends over 15 amino acids. CDR3 sequence (DNA): TGTGCCAGCAGCCCCCCGACAGGGAGCTCCTACGAGCAGTACTTC. Translation gives CASSPPTGSSYEQYF.

The gene calls are TRBV3-1 (or the pseudogene TRBV3-2) and TRBJ1-6, with TRBD1 matching over 8 bases. V lost 4 bases and J lost 10; bases outside the gene matches: 9. The CDR3 length is 15 residues. Germline CDR1 and CDR2: LGHDT and YNNKEL (reference sequence). The chain's CDR3 is CASSLRRTGKSPLHF. The CDR3 coding sequence is TGTGCCAGCAGCCTACGAAGGACAGGGAAGTCACCCCTCCACTTT.

This clone turned up a few times. The chain couples TRBV6-5 to TRBJ1-1; 7 bases are shared with TRBD1. The V gene end was trimmed by 2 bases and the J gene end by 6 bases; junction bases not matched to a gene: 9. Germline loops: CDR1 MNHEY, CDR2 SVGAGI. The CDR3 runs 15 residues. The CDR3 here is CASSYGSRGIAEAFF. The CDR3 nucleotides are TGTGCCAGCAGTTACGGGAGCAGGGGGATCGCTGAAGCTTTCTTT.

V is TRBV4-2 and J is TRBJ1-5; 12 bases map to TRBD1. Trimming took 0 bases from V and 7 from J; bases not matched to a gene: 7. There are 17 residues in the CDR3. Per the germline V gene, CDR1 is LGHNA and CDR2 is YNFKEQ. CDR3 protein: CASSQEWAGQGAQPQHF. DNA for the CDR3: TGTGCCAGCAGCCAAGAATGGGCGGGACAGGGGGCACAGCCCCAGCATTTT.

J is TRBJ1-5 and V is TRBV2; D unresolved. The CDR3 has 14 amino acids. The germline V gene encodes CDR1 SNHLY and CDR2 FYNNEI. Deletions cut 4 bases from V and 2 bases from J, with 9 bases between. CDR3: CASSASGGNQPQHF. DNA of the CDR3: TGTGCCAGCAGTGCCTCAGGTGGCAATCAGCCCCAGCATTTT.

The chain employs TRBV4-3 and TRBJ2-3, with D possibly TRBD2 on 6 matching bases. The V end was cut by 0 bases, the J end by 2 bases, with 24 bases between. CDR1 is LGHNA, CDR2 YSLEER, per germline. The CDR3 contains 20 residues. The CDR3 spells CASSQERRIGVASDTDTQYF. For the CDR3, the DNA is TGCGCCAGCAGCCAAGAGAGGAGGATCGGTGTGGCTAGCGACACAGATACGCAGTATTTT.

The rearrangement joins TRBV9 to TRBJ1-2; D remains unclear. There are 15 residues in the CDR3. Germline CDR1 SGDLS, CDR2 YYNGEE. The ends were cut back, 0 bases at V and 3 bases at J, with 12 bases in the middle. This CDR3 is CASSVGSGSDYGYTF. CDR3 DNA sequence: TGTGCCAGCAGCGTAGGGTCAGGTTCGGACTATGGCTACACCTTC.

This chain joins TRBV7-2 and TRBJ2-3, with no clear D. Germline V gene lookup returns CDR1 SGHTA and CDR2 FQGNSA. The V end lost 1 base, the J end lost 2 bases, and 7 bases lay between the germline ends. This CDR3 contains 14 residues. In DNA form, the CDR3 reads TGTGCCAGCAGCTTAGACACTTACACAGATACGCAGTATTTT. Translating gives CASSLDTYTDTQYF.

The genes are TRBV6-2 or TRBV6-3 and TRBJ1-2; D is unresolved. The CDR3 runs to 16 residues. The V end was cut by 2 bases, the J end by 6 bases, with 19 bases between. The germline gives CDR1 MNHEY, CDR2 SVGEGT. The CDR3 bases are TGTGCCAGCAGTTACCAGGAACATCCACCGATTAATGGCTACACCTTC. It yields the protein CASSYQEHPPINGYTF.

J is TRBJ1-1 and V is TRBV20-1, with a tentative D call TRBD1 (6 bases). The CDR3 contains 14 residues. The germline V gene encodes CDR1 DFQATT and CDR2 SNEGSKA (reference sequence). The V end was cut by 3 bases, the J end by 1 base, with 12 bases between. Here the CDR3 reads CSASPGASNTEAFF. The CDR3 nucleotides are TGCAGTGCTAGTCCAGGGGCATCGAACACTGAAGCTTTCTTT.

The chain links TRBV19 to TRBJ2-7; weak D call: TRBD1 (6 bases). The CDR3 contains 13 residues. Germline CDR1 LNHDA, CDR2 SQIVND (reference sequence). Trimming pared 5 bases from V and 5 bases from J, leaving 13 bases between. CDR3 bases: TGTGCCAGTAGTCAACAGGGTCCTAACGAGCAGTACTTC. This translates into CASSQQGPNEQYF.

This clone appeared a single time. The chain has TRBV7-8 and TRBJ2-7; 13 bases fit TRBD2. The ends lost 0 bases at V and 7 bases at J; junction bases unmatched: 15. CDR3 length: 19 amino acids. Germline V lookup: CDR1 SGHVS, CDR2 FQNEAQ. The CDR3 region has the DNA TGTGCCAGCAGCTTAGCAAGGGGGACTAGCGGGGCTAATACTACTGAGCAGTACTTC. Translated, it gives CASSLARGTSGANTTEQYF. Filled out from reference TRBV7-8 and TRBJ2-7, the complete variable domain reads GAGVSQSPRYKVAKRGQDVALRCDPISGHVSLFWYQQALGQGPEFLTYFQNEAQLDKSGLPSDRFFAERPEGSVSTLKIQRTQQEDSAVYLCASSLARGTSGANTTEQYFGPGTRLTVT.

The V and J genes are TRBV11-2 and TRBJ2-1; 14 bases align to TRBD2. The CDR3 totals 15 residues. Germline V lookup: CDR1 SGHAT, CDR2 FQNNGV. Unmatched junction bases numbered 5, after V lost 5 bases and J lost 8 bases. CDR3 coding DNA: TGTGCCAGCAGCCCCGGGACTAGCGGGAGCCATGAGCAGTTCTTC. Its protein is CASSPGTSGSHEQFF.

This sequence joins TRBV5-1 and TRBJ2-3; possibly TRBD1 for D (6 bases). Per germline, CDR1 SGHRS and CDR2 YFSETQ. The CDR3 spans 16 residues. Deletions cut 0 bases from V and 0 bases from J, with 11 bases between. CDR3: CASSLVPGASTDTQYF. CDR3 DNA sequence: TGCGCCAGCAGCTTGGTCCCAGGGGCTAGCACAGATACGCAGTATTTT. The full variable domain, completed using reference TRBV5-1 and TRBJ2-3, is KAGVTQTPRYLIKTRGQQVTLSCSPISGHRSVSWYQQTPGQGLQFLFEYFSETQRNKGNFPGRFSGRQFSNSRSEMNVSTLELGDSALYLCASSLVPGASTDTQYFGPGTRLTVL.